This TCR beta chain was captured in a study of blood T cell repertoires in COVID-19. Turning to the study itself: The analysed material was cDNA or gDNA that came from T cells, B-cell-depleted T cells, or PBMCs.

Germline-derived CDR1 and CDR2 are LGHDT and YNNKEL (reference sequence). This CDR3 is built from 14 residues. Trimming removed 6 bases from V and 8 bases from J, with 19 bases in between. The table lists this clone with a few counts. Authors' analysis steps: Nucleated cell counts were estimated from reference gene primer amplification. Produced via immunoSEQ multiplex PCR; TCRdb's table is partial and in-frame only. The DNA gave D and trimming, while V, J and clone size come from that table. Counted here are over 70,000 clones, about 90% occurring once; the ten biggest clones make up 3.5% to 5%. Specimen: peripheral blood. The sequence was collected from an elderly woman with active or convalescent COVID-19. This sequence joins TRBV3-1 (or the pseudogene TRBV3-2) and TRBJ1-2; weak D call: TRBD1 (5 bases). CDR3 sequence reads: CASRLERGRDGYTF. The CDR3 nucleotides are TGTGCCAGCAGACTCGAGCGGGGTAGGGACGGCTACACCTTC.